These 6 T cell receptor beta chains originate from one sample sequenced in a study of blood T cell repertoires in COVID-19. Profiled with immunoSEQ multiplex PCR; TCRdb holds only in-frame clones, not every one. The sample yields about 44,000 clones, more than 65% seen once. Source material: peripheral blood. These receptors all come from a woman aged 70-85 years with acute or convalescent COVID-19.

Within the sample, this clone is medium-sized (0.01 to 0.1%). The chain couples TRBV9 to TRBJ2-7; maybe TRBD2 (6 bases). The CDR3 totals 15 residues. Germline-derived CDR1 and CDR2 are SGDLS and YYNGEE. V was pared by 4 bases and J by 5 bases, with 19 bases between. CDR3 protein: CASSPGETSSDEQYF. CDR3 DNA: TGTGCCAGCAGCCCAGGAGAGACTAGTTCCGACGAGCAGTACTTC.

Only one count was recorded for this clone. The V call is TRBV27, the J call TRBJ1-6, with a possible D match to TRBD1 (5 bases). The CDR3 runs 13 residues. Germline V lookup: CDR1 MNHEY, CDR2 SMNVEV (reference sequence). V lost 1 base to trimming and J lost 14 bases, with 12 bases between them. The CDR3, as DNA: TGTGCCAGCAGTTTATACGGCAGGGAAACCCTCCACTTT. This sequence encodes CASSLYGRETLHF.

This chain uses TRBV10-3 with TRBJ2-1; 8 nucleotides line up with TRBD2. Per the germline V gene, CDR1 is ENHRY and CDR2 is SYGVKD. The V and J ends lost 6 bases and 1 base, in that order; junction bases with no gene match: 5. CDR3 length: 15 residues. Here the CDR3 reads CAISSGTSSYNEQFF. CDR3 DNA: TGTGCCATCAGCTCCGGGACTAGTTCCTACAATGAGCAGTTCTTC.

There are a few counts of this clone. The rearrangement links TRBV10-3 to TRBJ1-3; 9 bases agree with TRBD1. CDR1 and CDR2 from the germline V gene are ENHRY and SYGVKD. This CDR3 is 14 amino acids long. The junction had 7 bases not matched to a gene; V was cut back by 6 bases and J by 7 bases. Written as DNA, the CDR3 is TGTGCCATCAGGCGTCCGGGACAGGGCAACACCATATATTTT. Its translation: CAIRRPGQGNTIYF.

This chain uses TRBV6-6 with TRBJ1-1; 8 nucleotides align to TRBD1. The CDR3 runs to 17 residues. The germline V gene has CDR1 MNHNY and CDR2 SVGAGI (reference sequence). With V trimmed by 5 bases and J by 2 bases, 13 bases remained unmatched. The CDR3 DNA reads as TGTGCCAGCAGTCCGCGGACAGGGAATTTCCTAAACACTGAAGCTTTCTTT. Protein sequence: CASSPRTGNFLNTEAFF.

V usage is TRBV7-2 and J usage is TRBJ2-3; D is perhaps TRBD2 (6 bases). This CDR3 spans 16 amino acids. Germline loops: CDR1 SGHTA, CDR2 FQGNSA. With 2 bases removed from V and 3 bases from J, the gap between germline ends came to 15 bases. The CDR3 DNA reads TGTGCCAGCAGCTTATGGTTCGGGAGTGTAACAGATACGCAGTATTTT. This encodes CASSLWFGSVTDTQYF.